This entry describes one T cell receptor (beta chain). Its antigen remains unknown. Here immunoSEQ multiplex PCR was the method, and the copy in TCRdb shows in-frame clones only, minus some. The sample shows 100,000 to 150,000 clones, 70% to 90% of them seen only once. Germline trimming cut 5 bases from V and 0 bases from J; bases unmatched to any gene: 3. This CDR3 has 14 amino acids. Per the germline V gene, CDR1 is SGHVS and CDR2 is FQNEAQ. The data stem from a study of T cell responses to AZD1222 COVID-19 vaccine. General study findings and limits: Donors in the cohort were predominantly white British and more often female, and clonal diversity was possibly underestimated.

V and J are TRBV7-8 and TRBJ1-1, with 7 bases that match TRBD1. This TCR was sampled from an adult in good health. The sample in question was peripheral blood, obtained on day 0 of AZD1222 vaccination. The CDR3 is CASSPGQMNTEAFF. The CDR3 DNA follows: TGTGCCAGCAGCCCGGGACAGATGAACACTGAAGCTTTCTTT.